The 2 T cell receptor beta chains below come from one sample, sequenced in a study of shared clonotypes between healthy human individuals. Measured with immunoSEQ multiplex PCR; TCRdb has only the in-frame clones, and not every one. The sample holds under 350,000 clones, around 86% seen once. Material for sequencing was memory CD8+ T cells sorted from blood. The subset was: CD45RO+ cells pooled with CCR7-negative TemRA cells. Source of these receptors: a man younger than 35 in good health.

The chain employs TRBV29-1 and TRBJ2-2; TRBD2 matches 14 bases. V gave up 7 bases and J gave up 7 bases; unmatched junction bases: 2. The CDR3 contains 13 residues. From germline, CDR1 is SQVTM and CDR2 ANQGSEA. The CDR3 DNA sequence: TGCAGCGCCGGGACTAGCGGGAGCGGGGAGCTGTTTTTT. Its translation: CSAGTSGSGELFF.

The rearrangement uses TRBV27 and TRBJ2-7, with 9 nucleotides matching TRBD2. The V gene end was trimmed by 3 bases and the J gene end by 5 bases; junction bases not matched to a gene: 5. The CDR3 has 14 residues. From germline, CDR1 is MNHEY and CDR2 SMNVEV (reference sequence). This CDR3 is CASSLREGQNEQYF. The CDR3 nucleotides are TGTGCCAGCAGTTTGCGGGAGGGCCAAAACGAGCAGTACTTC.